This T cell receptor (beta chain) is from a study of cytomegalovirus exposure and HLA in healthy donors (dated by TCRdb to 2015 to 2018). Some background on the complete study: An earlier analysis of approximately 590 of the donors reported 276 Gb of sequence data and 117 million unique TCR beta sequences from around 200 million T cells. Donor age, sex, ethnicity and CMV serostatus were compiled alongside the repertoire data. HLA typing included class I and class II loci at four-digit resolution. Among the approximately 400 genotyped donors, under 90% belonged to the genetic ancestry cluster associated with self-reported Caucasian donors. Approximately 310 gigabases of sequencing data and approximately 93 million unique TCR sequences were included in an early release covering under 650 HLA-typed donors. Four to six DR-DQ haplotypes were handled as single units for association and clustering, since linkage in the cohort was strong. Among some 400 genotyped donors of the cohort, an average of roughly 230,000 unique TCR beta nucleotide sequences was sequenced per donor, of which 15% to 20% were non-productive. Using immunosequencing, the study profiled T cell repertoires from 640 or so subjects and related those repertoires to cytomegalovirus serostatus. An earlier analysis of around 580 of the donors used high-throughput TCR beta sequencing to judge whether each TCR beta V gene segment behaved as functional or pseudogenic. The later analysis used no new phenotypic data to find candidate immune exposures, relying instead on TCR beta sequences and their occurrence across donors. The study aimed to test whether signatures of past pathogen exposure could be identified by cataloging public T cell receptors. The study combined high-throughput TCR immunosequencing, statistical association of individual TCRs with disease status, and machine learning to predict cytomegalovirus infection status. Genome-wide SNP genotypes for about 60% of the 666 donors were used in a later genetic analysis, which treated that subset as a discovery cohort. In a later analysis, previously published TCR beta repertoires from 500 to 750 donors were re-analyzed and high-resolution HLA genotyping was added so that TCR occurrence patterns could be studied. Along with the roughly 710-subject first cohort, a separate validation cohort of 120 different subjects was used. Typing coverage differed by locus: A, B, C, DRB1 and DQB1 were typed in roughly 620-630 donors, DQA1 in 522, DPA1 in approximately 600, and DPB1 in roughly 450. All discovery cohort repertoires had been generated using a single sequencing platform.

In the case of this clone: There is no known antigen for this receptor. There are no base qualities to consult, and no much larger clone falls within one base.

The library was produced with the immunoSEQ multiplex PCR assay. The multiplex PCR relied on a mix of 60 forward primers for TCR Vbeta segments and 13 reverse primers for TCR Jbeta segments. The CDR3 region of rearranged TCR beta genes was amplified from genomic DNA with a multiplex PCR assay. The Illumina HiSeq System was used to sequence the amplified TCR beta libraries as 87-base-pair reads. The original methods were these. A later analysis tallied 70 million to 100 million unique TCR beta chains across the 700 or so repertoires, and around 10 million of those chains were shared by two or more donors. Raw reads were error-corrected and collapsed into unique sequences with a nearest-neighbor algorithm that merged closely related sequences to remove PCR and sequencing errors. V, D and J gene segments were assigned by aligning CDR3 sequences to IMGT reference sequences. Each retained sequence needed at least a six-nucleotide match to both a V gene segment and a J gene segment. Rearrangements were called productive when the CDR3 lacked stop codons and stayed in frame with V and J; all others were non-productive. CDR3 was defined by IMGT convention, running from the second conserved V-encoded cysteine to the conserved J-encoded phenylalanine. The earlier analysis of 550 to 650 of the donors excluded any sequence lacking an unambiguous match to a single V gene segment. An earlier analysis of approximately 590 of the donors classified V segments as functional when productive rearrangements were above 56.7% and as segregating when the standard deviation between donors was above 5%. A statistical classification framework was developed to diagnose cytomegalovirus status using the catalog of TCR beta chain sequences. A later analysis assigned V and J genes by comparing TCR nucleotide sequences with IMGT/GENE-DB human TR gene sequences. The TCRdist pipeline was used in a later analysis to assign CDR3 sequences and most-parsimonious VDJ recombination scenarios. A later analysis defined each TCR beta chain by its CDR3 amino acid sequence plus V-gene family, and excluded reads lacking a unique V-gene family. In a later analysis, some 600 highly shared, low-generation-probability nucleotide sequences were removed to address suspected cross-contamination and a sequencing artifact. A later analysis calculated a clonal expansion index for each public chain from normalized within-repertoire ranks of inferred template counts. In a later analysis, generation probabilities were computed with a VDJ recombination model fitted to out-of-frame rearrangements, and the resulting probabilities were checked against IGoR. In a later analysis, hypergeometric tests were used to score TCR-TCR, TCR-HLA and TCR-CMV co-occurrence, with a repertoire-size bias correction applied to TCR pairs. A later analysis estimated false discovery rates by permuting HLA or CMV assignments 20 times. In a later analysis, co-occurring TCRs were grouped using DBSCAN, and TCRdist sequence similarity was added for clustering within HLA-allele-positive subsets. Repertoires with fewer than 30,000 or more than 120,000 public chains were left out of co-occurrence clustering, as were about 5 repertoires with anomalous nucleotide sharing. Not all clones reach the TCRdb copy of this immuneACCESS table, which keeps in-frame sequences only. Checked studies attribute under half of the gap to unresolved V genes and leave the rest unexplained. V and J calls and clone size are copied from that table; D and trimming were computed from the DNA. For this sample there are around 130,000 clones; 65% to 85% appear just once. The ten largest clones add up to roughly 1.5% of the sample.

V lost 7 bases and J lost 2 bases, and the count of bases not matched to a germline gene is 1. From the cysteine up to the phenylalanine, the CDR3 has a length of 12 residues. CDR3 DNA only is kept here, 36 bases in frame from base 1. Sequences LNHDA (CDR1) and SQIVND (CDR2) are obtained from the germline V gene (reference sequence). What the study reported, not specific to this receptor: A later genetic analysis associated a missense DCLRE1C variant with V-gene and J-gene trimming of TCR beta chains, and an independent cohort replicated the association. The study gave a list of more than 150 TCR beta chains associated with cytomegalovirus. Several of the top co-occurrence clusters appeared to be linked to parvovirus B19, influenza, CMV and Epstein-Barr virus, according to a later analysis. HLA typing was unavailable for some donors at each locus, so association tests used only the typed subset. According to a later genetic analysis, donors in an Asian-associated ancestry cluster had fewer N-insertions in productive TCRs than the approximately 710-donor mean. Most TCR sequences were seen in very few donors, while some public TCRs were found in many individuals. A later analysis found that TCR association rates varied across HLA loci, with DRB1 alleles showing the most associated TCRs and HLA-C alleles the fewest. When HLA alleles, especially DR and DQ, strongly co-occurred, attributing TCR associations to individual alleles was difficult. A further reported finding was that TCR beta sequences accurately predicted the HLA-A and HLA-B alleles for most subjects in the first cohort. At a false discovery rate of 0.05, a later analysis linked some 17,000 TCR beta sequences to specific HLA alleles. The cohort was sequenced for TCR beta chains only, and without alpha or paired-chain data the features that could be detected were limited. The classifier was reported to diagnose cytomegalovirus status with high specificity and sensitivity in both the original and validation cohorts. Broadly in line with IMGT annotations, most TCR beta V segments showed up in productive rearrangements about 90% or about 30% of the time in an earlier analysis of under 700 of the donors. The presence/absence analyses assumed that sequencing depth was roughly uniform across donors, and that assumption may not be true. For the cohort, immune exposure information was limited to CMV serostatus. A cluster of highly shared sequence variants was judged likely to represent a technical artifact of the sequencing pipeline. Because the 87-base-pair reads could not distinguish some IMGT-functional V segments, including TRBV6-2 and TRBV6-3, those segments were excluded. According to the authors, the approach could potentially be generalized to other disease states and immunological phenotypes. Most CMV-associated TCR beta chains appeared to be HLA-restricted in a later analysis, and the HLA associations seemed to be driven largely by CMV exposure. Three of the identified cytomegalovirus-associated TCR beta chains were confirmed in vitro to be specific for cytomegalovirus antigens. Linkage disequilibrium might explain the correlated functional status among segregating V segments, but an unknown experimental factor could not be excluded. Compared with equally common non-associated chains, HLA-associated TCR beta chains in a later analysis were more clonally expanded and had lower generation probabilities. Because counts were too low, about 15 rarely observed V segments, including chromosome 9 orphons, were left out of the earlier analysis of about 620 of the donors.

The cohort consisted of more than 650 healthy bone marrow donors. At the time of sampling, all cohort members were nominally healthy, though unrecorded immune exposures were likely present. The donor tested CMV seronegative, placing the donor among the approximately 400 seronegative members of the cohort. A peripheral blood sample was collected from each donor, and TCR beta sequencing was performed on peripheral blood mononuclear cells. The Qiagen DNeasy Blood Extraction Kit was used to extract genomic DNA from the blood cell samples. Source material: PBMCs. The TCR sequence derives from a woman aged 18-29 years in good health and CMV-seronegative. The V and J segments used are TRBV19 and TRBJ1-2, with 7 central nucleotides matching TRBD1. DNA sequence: TGTGCCAGTACGGACAGGAACTATGGCTACACCTTC. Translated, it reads CASTDRNYGYTF.